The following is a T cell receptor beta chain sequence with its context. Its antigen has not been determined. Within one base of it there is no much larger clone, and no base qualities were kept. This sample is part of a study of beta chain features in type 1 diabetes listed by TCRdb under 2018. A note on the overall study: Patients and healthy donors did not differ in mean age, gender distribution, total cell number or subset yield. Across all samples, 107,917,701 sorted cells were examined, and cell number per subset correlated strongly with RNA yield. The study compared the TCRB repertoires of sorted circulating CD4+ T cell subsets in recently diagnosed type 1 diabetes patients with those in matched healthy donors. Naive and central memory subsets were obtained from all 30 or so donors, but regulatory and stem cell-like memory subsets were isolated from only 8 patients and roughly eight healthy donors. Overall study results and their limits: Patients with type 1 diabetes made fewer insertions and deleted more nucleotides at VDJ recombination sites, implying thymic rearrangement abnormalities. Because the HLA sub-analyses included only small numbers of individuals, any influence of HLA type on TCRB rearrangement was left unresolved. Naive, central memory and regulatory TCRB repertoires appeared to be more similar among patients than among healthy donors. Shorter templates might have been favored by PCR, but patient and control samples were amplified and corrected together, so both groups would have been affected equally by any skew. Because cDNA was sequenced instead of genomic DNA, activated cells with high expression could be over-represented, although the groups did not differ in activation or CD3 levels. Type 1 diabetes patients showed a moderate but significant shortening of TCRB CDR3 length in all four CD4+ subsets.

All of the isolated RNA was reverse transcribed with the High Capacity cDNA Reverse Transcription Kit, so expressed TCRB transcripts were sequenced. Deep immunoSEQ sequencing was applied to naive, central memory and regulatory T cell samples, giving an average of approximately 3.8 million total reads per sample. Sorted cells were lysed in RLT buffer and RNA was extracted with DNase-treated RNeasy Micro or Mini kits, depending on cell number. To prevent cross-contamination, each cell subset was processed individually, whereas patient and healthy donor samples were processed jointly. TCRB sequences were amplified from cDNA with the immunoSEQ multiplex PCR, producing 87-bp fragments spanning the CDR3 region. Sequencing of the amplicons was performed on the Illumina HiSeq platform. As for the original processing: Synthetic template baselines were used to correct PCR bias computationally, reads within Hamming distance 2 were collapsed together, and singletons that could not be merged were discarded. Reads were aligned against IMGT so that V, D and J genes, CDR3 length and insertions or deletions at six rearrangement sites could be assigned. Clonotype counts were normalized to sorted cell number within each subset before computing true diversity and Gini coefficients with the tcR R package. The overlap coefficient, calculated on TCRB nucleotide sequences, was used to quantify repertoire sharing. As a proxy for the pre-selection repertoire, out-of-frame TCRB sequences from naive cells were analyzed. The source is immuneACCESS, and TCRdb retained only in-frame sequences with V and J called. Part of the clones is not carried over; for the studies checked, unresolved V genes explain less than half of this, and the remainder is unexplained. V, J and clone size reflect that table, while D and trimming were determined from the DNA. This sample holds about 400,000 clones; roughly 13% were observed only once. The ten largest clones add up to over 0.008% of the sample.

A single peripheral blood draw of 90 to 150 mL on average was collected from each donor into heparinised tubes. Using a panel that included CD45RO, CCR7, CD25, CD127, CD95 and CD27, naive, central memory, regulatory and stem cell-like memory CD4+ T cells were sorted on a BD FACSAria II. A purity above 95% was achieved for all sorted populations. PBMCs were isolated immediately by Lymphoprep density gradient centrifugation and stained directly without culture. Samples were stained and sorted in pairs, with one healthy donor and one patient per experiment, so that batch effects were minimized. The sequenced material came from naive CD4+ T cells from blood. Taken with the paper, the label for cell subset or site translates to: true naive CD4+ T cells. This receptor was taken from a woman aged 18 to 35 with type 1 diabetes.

The CDR3 reads as follows: CASSSRDRNEKLFF. The nucleotide sequence reads as follows: TGCGCCAGCAGCTCCCGGGACAGGAATGAAAAACTGTTTTTT. Rearrangement joined TRBV4-1 to TRBJ1-4; 8 bases in the junction line up with TRBD1. After removal of 5 bases from V and 5 bases from J, the junction retains 4 bases not matched to a gene. From the cysteine through the phenylalanine, the CDR3 covers 14 amino acids. Only the CDR3 DNA is retained, 42 bases long and in frame from the first base. CDR1 and CDR2 (MGHRA, YSYEKL) derive from the germline V gene.